These 3 T cell receptor beta chains originate from one sample sequenced in a study of T cell repertoires in cytomegalovirus infection. TCRdb fed the reads into MiXCR, producing one record per CDR3 protein. The profile shows roughly 990,000 distinct CDR3 sequences, roughly 30% of them singletons. These receptors are not linked to any known antigen. Source: cultured CD8+ T cells from PBMCs, taken from culture after CMV antigen stimulation. All receptors derive from a human donor in good health (CMV status not recorded). Some clones in this sample may be carry-over from other donors' samples.

This clonotype appeared a single time. It may be a read error: a sequence one base away is much more abundant. This chain uses TRBV7-2 with TRBJ2-2; D may correspond to TRBD1 or TRBD2 (5 bases each). Germline V gene sequence: CDR1 SGHTA, CDR2 FQGNSA. The CDR3 consists of 14 residues. This CDR3 reads CASSSYLGTGALFF. The CDR3 region has the DNA TGTGCCAGCAGCTCCTACCTGGGCACCGGGGCGCTGTTTTTT.

The rearrangement links TRBV7-9 to TRBJ2-2; 14 nucleotides agree with TRBD2. Germline values: CDR1 SEHNR, CDR2 FQNEAQ (reference sequence). After removal of 4 bases from V and 4 bases from J, the junction contained 8 bases not matched to a gene. The CDR3 length is 18 residues. The CDR3 nucleotides are TGTGCCAGCAGCTCCCGGACTAGCGGGGGGCGAGGCACCGGGGAGCTGTTTTTT. Its translation is CASSSRTSGGRGTGELFF.

As regards this clonotype: An end of the junction does not agree with germline; a read error may underlie this. V is TRBV9 and J is TRBJ2-1, with D possibly being TRBD1 (6 bases). This CDR3 contains 11 residues. Germline-derived CDR1 and CDR2 are SGDLS and YYNGEE. DNA of the CDR3: TGTGCCAGCAGCCCCTCCACTAGGGGGAACTTC. Residues: CASSPSTRGNF.